This T cell receptor (beta chain) was captured in a study of CD8 T cells in Susac syndrome. Random-hexamer reverse transcription was applied to roughly 0.45 to 1 ug RNA. MiXCR, run by TCRdb on the immunoSEQ multiplex PCR reads, gives a single entry per CDR3 protein. The top ten hold about 0.29% of the sample, which has around 110,000 distinct CDR3 sequences, roughly 94% seen once. The CDR3 totals 14 residues. The V gene's germline CDR1 is LGHNA and CDR2 YNFKEQ. The ends lost 3 bases at V and 4 bases at J; junction bases unmatched: 6. The sample holds one count of this clonotype. Sequencing was carried out using CD8+ T cells from PBMCs. This clonotype was sampled from a human donor with Susac syndrome. V usage is TRBV4-2 and J usage is TRBJ2-7, with TRBD2 matching over 7 bases. CDR3 coding DNA: TGTGCCAGCAGCCAGGGAGGGGAACGGTACGAGCAGTACTTC. Its protein is CASSQGGERYEQYF.